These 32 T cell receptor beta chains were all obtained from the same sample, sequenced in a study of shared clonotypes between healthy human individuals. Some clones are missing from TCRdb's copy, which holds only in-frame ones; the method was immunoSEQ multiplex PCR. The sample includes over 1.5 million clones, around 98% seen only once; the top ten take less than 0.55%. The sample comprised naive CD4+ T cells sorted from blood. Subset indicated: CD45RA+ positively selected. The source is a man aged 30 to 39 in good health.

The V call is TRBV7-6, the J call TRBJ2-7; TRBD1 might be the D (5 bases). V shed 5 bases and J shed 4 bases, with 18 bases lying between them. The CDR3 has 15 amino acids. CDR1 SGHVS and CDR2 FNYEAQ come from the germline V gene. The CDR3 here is CASSPEAGLRYEQYF. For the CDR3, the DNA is TGTGCCAGCAGCCCAGAGGCAGGGCTGAGGTACGAGCAGTACTTC.

This CDR3 reads CASSVPGHQGEKLFF. CDR3 DNA: TGTGCCAGCAGCGTCCCGGGACACCAAGGGGAAAAACTGTTTTTT. The chain recombines TRBV6-6 with TRBJ1-4; TRBD1 might be the D (6 bases). Trimming pared 6 bases from V and 8 bases from J, leaving 19 bases between. Germline assignment: CDR1 MNHNY and CDR2 SVGAGI (reference sequence). CDR3 length: 15 amino acids.

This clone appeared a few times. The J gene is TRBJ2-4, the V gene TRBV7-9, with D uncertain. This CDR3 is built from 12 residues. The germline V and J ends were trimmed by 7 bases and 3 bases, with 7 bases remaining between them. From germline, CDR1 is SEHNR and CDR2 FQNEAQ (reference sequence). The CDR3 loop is CASNTDKNIQYF. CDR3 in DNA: TGTGCCAGCAACACGGACAAAAACATTCAGTACTTC.

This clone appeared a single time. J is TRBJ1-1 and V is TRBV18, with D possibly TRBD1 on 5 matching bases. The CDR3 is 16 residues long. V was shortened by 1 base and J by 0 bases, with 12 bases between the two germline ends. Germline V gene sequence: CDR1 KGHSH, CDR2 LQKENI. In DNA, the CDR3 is TGTGCCAGCTCACCACTGGTGCAGGGTATGAACACTGAAGCTTTCTTT. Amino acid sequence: CASSPLVQGMNTEAFF.

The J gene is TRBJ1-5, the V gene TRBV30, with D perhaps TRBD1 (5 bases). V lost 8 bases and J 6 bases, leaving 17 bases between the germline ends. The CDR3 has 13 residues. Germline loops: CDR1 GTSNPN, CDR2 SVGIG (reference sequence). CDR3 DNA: TGTGCCGTTGCCTTGGGCAGGGCTCAGCCCCAGCATTTT. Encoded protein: CAVALGRAQPQHF.

DNA of the CDR3: TGTGCCAGCAGGTCCCCTCAGGGGAAGGTCGGGGAGCTGTTTTTT. Protein: CASRSPQGKVGELFF. V is TRBV6-1 and J is TRBJ2-2, with D possibly being TRBD1 (6 bases). V gave up 6 bases and J gave up 7 bases, with 18 bases separating them. CDR1 and CDR2 from the germline V gene are MNHNS and SASEGT. The CDR3 runs to 15 residues.

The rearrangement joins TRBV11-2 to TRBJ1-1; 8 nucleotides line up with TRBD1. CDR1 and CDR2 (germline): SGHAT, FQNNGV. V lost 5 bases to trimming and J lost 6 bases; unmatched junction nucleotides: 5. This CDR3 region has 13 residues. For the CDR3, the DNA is TGTGCCAGCAGCCGCGGACAGGGACCTGAAGCTTTCTTT. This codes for CASSRGQGPEAFF.

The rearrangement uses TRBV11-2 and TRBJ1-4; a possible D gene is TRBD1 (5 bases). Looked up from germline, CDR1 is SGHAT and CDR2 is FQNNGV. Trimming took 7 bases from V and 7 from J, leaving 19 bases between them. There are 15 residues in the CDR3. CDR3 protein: CASTEQAGVREKLFF. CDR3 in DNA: TGTGCCAGCACTGAGCAGGCGGGGGTGCGTGAAAAACTGTTTTTT.

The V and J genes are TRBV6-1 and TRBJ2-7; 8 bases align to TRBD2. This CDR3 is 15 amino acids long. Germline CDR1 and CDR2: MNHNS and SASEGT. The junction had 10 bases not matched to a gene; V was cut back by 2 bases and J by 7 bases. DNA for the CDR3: TGTGCCAGCAGTGAACTGGGACTAGTAGCGTCTGAGCAGTACTTC. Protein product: CASSELGLVASEQYF.

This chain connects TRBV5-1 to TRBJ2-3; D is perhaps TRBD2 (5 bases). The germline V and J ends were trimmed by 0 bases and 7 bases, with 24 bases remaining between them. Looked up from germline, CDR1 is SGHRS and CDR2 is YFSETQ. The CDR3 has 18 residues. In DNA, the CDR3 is TGCGCCAGCAGCTTGGGAGCTAGTGGGAGACTGGGCTCAAATACGCAGTATTTT. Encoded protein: CASSLGASGRLGSNTQYF.

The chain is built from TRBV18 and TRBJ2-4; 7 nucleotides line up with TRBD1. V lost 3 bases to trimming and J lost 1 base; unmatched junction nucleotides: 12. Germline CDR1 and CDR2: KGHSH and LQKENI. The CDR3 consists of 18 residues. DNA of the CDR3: TGTGCCAGCTCACCGACGACAGGGATCGCGGGCGCCAAAAACATTCAGTACTTC. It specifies CASSPTTGIAGAKNIQYF.

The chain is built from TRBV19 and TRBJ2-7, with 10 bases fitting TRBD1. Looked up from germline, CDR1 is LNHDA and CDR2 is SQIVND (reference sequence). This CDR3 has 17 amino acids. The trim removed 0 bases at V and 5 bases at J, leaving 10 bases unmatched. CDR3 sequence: CASSIDQGQGVPHEQYF. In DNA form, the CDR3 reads TGTGCCAGTAGTATAGATCAAGGACAGGGGGTCCCTCACGAGCAGTACTTC.

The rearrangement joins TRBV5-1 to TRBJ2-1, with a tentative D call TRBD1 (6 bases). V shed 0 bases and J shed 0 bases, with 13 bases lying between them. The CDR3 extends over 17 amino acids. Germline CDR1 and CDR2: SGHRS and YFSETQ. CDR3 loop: CASSLAFRGSSYNEQFF. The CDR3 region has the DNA TGCGCCAGCAGCTTGGCCTTCAGGGGCAGCTCCTACAATGAGCAGTTCTTC.

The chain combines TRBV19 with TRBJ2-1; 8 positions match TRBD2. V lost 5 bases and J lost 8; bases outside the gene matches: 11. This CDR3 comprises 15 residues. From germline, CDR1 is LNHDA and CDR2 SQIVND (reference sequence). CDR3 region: CASSAPGTRWDEQFF. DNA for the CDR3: TGTGCCAGTAGTGCCCCCGGGACTAGGTGGGATGAGCAGTTCTTC.

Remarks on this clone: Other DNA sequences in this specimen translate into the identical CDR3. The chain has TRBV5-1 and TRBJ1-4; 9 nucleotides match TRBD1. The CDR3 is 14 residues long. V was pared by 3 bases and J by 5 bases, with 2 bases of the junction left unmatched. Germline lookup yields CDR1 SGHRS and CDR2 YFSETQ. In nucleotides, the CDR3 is TGCGCCAGCAGCTCCGGACAGGGGAATGAAAAACTGTTTTTT. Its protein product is CASSSGQGNEKLFF.

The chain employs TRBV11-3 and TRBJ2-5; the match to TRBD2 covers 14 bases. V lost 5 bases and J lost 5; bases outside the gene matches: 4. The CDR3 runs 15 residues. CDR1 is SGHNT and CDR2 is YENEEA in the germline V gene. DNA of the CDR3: TGTGCCAGCAGCCAGGGACTAGCGGGAGTCGAGACCCAGTACTTC. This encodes CASSQGLAGVETQYF.

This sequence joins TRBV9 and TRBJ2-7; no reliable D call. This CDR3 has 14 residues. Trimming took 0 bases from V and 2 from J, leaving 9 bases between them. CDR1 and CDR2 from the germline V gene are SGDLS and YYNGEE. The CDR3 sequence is CASSVAVIPYEQYF. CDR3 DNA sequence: TGTGCCAGCAGCGTAGCTGTTATCCCCTACGAGCAGTACTTC.

CDR3 DNA: TGTGCCAGCAGCAAAGTTTCCGGGGCTGGGGCCAACGTCCTGACTTTC. The encoded protein is CASSKVSGAGANVLTF. The V and J genes are TRBV21-1 and TRBJ2-6; the D segment call TRBD2 is taken from the table without a DNA check. TRBV21-1 is a documented pseudogene. CDR3 length: 16 residues.

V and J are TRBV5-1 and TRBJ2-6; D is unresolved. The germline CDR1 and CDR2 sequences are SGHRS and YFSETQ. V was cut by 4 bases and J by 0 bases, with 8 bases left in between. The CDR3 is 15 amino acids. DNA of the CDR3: TGCGCCAGCAGCAAGGAGAGCTCTGGGGCCAACGTCCTGACTTTC. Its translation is CASSKESSGANVLTF.

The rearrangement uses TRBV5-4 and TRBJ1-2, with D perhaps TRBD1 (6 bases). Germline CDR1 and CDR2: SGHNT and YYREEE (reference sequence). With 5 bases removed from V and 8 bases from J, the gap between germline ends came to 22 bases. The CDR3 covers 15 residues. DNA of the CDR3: TGTGCCAGCAGTTTTGGCGGTGGGGGGCAAGAAGGCTACACCTTC. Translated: CASSFGGGGQEGYTF. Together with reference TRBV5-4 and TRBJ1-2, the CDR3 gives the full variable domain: ETGVTQSPTHLIKTRGQQVTLRCSSQSGHNTVSWYQQALGQGPQFIFQYYREEENGRGNFPPRFSGLQFPNYSSELNVNALELDDSALYLCASSFGGGGQEGYTFGSGTRLTVV.

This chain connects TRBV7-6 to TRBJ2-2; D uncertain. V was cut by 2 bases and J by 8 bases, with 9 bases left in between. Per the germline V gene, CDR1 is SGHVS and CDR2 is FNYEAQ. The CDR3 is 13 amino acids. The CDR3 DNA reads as TGTGCCAGCAGCTTAATACTAACTGGGGAGCTGTTTTTT. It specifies CASSLILTGELFF.

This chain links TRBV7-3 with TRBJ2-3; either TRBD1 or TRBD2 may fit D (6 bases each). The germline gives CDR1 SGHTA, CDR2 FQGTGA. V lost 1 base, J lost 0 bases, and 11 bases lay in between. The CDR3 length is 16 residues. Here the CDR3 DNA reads TGTGCCAGCAGCTTAATAGGCGGGACAAGCACAGATACGCAGTATTTT. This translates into CASSLIGGTSTDTQYF.

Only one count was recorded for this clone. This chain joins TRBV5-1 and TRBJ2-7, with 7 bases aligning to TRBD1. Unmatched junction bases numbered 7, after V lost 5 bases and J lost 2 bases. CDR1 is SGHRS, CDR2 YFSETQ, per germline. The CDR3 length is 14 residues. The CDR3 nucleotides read TGCGCCAGCAGACCAACGGACAGGCCCTACGAGCAGTACTTC. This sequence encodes CASRPTDRPYEQYF.

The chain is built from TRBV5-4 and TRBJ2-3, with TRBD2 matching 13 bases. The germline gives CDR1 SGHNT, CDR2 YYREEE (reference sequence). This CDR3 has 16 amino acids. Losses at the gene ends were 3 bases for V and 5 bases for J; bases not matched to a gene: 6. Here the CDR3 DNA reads TGTGCCAGCAGCTACGGGACTAGCGGGACCGGAGATACGCAGTATTTT. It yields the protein CASSYGTSGTGDTQYF.

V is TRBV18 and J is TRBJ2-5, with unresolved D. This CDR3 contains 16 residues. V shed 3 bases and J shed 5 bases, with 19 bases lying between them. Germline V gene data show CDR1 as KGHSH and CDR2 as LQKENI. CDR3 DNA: TGTGCCAGCTCACCTCAAACTGTAAGGATTCTCGAGACCCAGTACTTC. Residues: CASSPQTVRILETQYF.

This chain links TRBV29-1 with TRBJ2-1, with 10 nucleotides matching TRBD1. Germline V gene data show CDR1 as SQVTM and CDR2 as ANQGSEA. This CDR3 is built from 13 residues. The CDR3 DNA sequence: TGCAGTACCCGGGACAGGGGCTACAATGAGCAGTTCTTC. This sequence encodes CSTRDRGYNEQFF.

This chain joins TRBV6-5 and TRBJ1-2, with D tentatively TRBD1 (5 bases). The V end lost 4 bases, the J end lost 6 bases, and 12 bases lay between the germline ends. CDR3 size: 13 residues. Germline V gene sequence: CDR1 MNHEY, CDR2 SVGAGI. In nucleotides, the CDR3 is TGTGCCAGCAGTTGGAGTCAAGGGGATGGCTACACCTTC. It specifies CASSWSQGDGYTF.

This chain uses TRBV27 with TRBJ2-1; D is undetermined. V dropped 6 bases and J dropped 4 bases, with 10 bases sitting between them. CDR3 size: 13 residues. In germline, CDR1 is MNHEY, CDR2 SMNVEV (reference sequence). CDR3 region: CASRAAFYNEQFF. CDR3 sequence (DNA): TGTGCCAGCAGGGCAGCTTTTTACAATGAGCAGTTCTTC.

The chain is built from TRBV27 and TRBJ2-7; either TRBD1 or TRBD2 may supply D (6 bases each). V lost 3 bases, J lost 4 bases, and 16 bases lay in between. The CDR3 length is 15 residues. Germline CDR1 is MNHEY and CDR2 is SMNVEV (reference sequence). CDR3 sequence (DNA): TGTGCCAGCAGTTTGTTCCCCGGGGGCGGATACGAGCAGTACTTC. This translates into CASSLFPGGGYEQYF.

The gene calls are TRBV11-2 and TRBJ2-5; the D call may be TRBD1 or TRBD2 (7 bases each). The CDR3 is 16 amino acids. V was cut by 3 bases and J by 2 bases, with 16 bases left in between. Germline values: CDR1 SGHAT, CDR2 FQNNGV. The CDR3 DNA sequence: TGTGCCAGCAGCTTCCAGGGGGGGAGACTACAAGAGACCCAGTACTTC. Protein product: CASSFQGGRLQETQYF.

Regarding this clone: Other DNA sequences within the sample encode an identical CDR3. Written as DNA, the CDR3 is TGTGCCAGCAGTGAGCAGGGGGCAGAGACCCAGTACTTC. Translated: CASSEQGAETQYF. The V and J genes are TRBV6-1 and TRBJ2-5; 8 bases match TRBD1. This CDR3 has 13 residues. Unmatched junction bases numbered 1, after V lost 3 bases and J lost 4 bases. Germline CDR1 is MNHNS and CDR2 is SASEGT.

The CDR3 coding sequence is TGCGCCAGCACTCTACAGGGGGTAGTAGATACGCAGTATTTT. It specifies CASTLQGVVDTQYF. This chain links TRBV5-1 with TRBJ2-3; TRBD1 agrees at 8 bases. The V gene's germline CDR1 is SGHRS and CDR2 YFSETQ. This CDR3 spans 14 amino acids. V trimming: 6 bases; J trimming: 5 bases; junction bases outside the gene matches: 8.